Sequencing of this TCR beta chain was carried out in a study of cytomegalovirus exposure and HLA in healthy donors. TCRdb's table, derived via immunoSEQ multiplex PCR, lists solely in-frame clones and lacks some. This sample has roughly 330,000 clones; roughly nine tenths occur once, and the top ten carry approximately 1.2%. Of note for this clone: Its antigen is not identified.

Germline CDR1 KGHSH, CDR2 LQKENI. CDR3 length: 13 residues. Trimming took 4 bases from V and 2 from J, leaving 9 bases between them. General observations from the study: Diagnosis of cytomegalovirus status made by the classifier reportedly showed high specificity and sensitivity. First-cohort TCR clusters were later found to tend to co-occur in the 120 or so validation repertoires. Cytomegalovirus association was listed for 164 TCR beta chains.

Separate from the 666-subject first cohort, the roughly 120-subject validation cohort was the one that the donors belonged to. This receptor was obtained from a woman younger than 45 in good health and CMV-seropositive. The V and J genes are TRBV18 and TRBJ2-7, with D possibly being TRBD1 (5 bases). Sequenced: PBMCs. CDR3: CASSRGQAYEQYF. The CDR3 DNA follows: TGTGCCAGCTCACGCGGACAAGCCTACGAGCAGTACTTC.